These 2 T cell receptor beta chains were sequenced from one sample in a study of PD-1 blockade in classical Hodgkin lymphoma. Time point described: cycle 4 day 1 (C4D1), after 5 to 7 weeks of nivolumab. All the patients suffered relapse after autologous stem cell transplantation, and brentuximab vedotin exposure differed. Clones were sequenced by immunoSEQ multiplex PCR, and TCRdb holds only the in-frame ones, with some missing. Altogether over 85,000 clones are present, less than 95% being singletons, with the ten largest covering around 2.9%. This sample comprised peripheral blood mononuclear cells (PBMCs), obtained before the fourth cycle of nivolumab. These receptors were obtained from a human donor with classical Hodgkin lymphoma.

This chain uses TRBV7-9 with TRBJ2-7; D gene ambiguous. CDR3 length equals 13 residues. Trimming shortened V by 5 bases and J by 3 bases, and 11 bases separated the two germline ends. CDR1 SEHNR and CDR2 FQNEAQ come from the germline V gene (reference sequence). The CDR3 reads CASSDTQRYEQYF. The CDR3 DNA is TGTGCCAGCAGCGACACACAACGCTACGAGCAGTACTTC.

The CDR3 reads CASSPLNTGELFF. The CDR3 DNA reads as TGTGCCAGCAGCCCATTAAACACCGGGGAGCTGTTTTTT. J is TRBJ2-2 and V is TRBV6-6, with D hard to call. The CDR3 contains 13 residues. Germline assignment: CDR1 MNHNY and CDR2 SVGAGI (reference sequence). V was shortened by 6 bases and J by 2 bases, with 7 bases between the two germline ends.